A single sample gave rise to the 5 T cell receptor beta chains below, sequenced in a study of T cells in localized non-small cell lung cancer. This table comes from immunoSEQ multiplex PCR, and its TCRdb copy is limited to in-frame clones, with some not included. The sample has around 96,000 clones, approximately 90% seen once. The sample was PBMCs, taken before any cancer treatment. The origin of the receptors is a woman aged 35-70 years with stage II squamous cell lung carcinoma.

This chain joins TRBV6-1 and TRBJ1-2; no definite D call. CDR3 length: 13 amino acids. Trimming removed 7 bases at V and 0 bases at J, with 9 bases between. From germline, CDR1 is MNHNS and CDR2 SASEGT. The CDR3, as DNA: TGTGCCAGCAATCCCACGTCTAACTATGGCTACACCTTC. Translating gives CASNPTSNYGYTF.

This chain connects TRBV14 to TRBJ2-7; either TRBD1 or TRBD2 may fit D (5 bases each). V was clipped by 0 bases and J by 0 bases, with 12 bases between them. The CDR3 totals 16 residues. CDR1 and CDR2 (germline): SGHDN, FVKESK. The chain's CDR3 is CASSQDYRDGSYEQYF. CDR3 sequence (DNA): TGTGCCAGCAGCCAAGATTATCGGGACGGCTCCTACGAGCAGTACTTC.

This clone was counted once. V usage is TRBV27 and J usage is TRBJ1-4; TRBD1 aligns across 8 bases. The V gene end was trimmed by 5 bases and the J gene end by 3 bases; junction bases not matched to a gene: 8. CDR3 length: 16 residues. CDR1 is MNHEY and CDR2 is SMNVEV in the germline V gene (reference sequence). CDR3 sequence: CASSRGQGGPNEKLFF. The CDR3 nucleotides are TGTGCCAGCAGTCGCGGACAGGGAGGCCCTAATGAAAAACTGTTTTTT.

The V gene is TRBV28, the J gene TRBJ2-5; D gene unclear. This CDR3 has 14 amino acids. The germline V and J ends were trimmed by 3 bases and 9 bases, with 17 bases remaining between them. Germline V gene data show CDR1 as MDHEN and CDR2 as SYDVKM. In nucleotides, the CDR3 is TGTGCCAGCAGTTTTGACGACGGTCGTAGGGCCCAGTACTTC. Its translation is CASSFDDGRRAQYF.

The chain couples TRBV7-8 to TRBJ1-3; possibly TRBD1 for D (6 bases). Germline V gene data show CDR1 as SGHVS and CDR2 as FQNEAQ. V was trimmed by 5 bases and J by 0 bases, leaving 14 bases between them. There are 16 residues in the CDR3. Here the CDR3 DNA reads TGTGCCAGCAGCCCCTCGGGGGCAGCCTCTGGAAACACCATATATTTT. It yields the protein CASSPSGAASGNTIYF.